The clone carrying this T cell receptor beta chain was observed a single time. The antigen is not known. V gave up 0 bases and J gave up 5 bases, with 16 bases separating them. Germline CDR1 is SGHTA and CDR2 is FQGNSA. CDR3 length: 16 amino acids. This sample stems from a study of cytomegalovirus exposure and HLA in healthy donors. Notes on the study in general: Some public TCRs appeared in many individuals, while most sequences were rare. HLA restriction was apparent for most CMV-associated TCR beta chains in a later analysis. Versus the approximately 670-donor mean, an Asian-associated ancestry cluster reportedly showed fewer N-insertions in a later analysis.

Researchers ran the PCR with 60 Vbeta and 13 Jbeta primers. The table came from immunoSEQ multiplex PCR; TCRdb's copy has only in-frame clones and leaves some out. The repertoire holds approximately 100,000 clones, with roughly 70% as singletons. The chain employs TRBV7-2 and TRBJ1-1; D may be TRBD1 (5 bases). The origin of this receptor is a man aged 40-49 years in good health and CMV-seropositive. Sample: PBMCs. The CDR3: CASSLAGWEGRTEAFF. The CDR3 bases are TGTGCCAGCAGCTTAGCCGGATGGGAGGGGAGGACTGAAGCTTTCTTT.